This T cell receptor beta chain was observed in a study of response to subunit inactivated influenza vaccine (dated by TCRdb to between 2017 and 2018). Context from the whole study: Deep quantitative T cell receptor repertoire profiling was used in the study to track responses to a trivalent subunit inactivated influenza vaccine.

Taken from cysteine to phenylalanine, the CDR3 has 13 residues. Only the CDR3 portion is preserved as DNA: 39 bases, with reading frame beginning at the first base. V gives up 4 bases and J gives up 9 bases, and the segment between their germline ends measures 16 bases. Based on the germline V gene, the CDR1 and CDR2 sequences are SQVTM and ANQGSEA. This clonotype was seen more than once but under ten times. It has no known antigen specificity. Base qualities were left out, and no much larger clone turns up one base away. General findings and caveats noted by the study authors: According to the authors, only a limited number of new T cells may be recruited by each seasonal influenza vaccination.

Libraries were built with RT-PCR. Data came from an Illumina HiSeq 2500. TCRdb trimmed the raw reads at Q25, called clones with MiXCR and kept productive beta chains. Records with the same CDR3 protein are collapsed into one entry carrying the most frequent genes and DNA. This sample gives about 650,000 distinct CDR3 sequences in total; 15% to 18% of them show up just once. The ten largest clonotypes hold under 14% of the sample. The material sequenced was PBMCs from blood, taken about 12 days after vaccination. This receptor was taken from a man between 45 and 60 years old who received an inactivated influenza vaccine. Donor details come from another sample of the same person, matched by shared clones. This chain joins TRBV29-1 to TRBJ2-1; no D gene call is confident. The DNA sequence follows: TGCAGCGTTGCAAGAGACTCCTCCAGTGAGCAGTTCTTC. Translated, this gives CSVARDSSSEQFF.